This TCR beta chain originates from a study of blood T cell repertoires in COVID-19. Germline lookup yields CDR1 SEHNR and CDR2 FQNEAQ (reference sequence). This CDR3 has 15 residues. The V gene end was trimmed by 1 base and the J gene end by 3 bases; junction bases not matched to a gene: 2. The data were produced by immunoSEQ multiplex PCR, yet TCRdb's version contains in-frame clones alone and is incomplete. Found here are under 300,000 clones, 85% to 90% of them singletons; the top ten hold roughly 9%. Material for sequencing was PBMCs or T cells enriched from blood (not recorded which). This chain joins TRBV7-9 and TRBJ2-1; the match to TRBD2 covers 8 bases. The receptor was isolated from a man in his forties or fifties who had recovered from COVID-19. CDR3 sequence (DNA): TGTGCCAGCAGCTTAGACAGCGGGGGCTACAATGAGCAGTTCTTC. It yields the protein CASSLDSGGYNEQFF.